This TCR beta chain was recovered during a study of blood T cell repertoires in COVID-19. Study overall: The cDNA or gDNA used as material had been derived from T cells, B-cell-depleted T cells, or PBMCs.

TCRdb's table, derived via immunoSEQ multiplex PCR, lists solely in-frame clones and lacks some. The sample yields about 250,000 clones, 70% to 90% seen once. The CDR3 runs 13 residues. Losses at the gene ends were 6 bases for V and 4 bases for J; bases not matched to a gene: 3. Germline CDR1 and CDR2: MNHNY and SVGAGI (reference sequence). Only a few counts were recorded for this clone. The sequencing input was peripheral blood. This chain joins TRBV6-6 and TRBJ1-2; the match to TRBD1 covers 9 bases. The TCR was taken from a man younger than 30 with active or convalescent COVID-19. CDR3 region: CASSRDRAYGYTF. CDR3 in DNA: TGTGCCAGCAGCCGGGACAGGGCCTATGGCTACACCTTC.